Shown below are 18 T cell receptor beta chains from a single sample sequenced in a study of Tregs in tolerant kidney transplant recipients. Clones were sequenced by immunoSEQ multiplex PCR, and TCRdb holds only the in-frame ones, with some missing. The listing contains roughly 34,000 clones. This sample comprised CD8+ T cells from blood, obtained before the transplant. The receptors here all came from a human donor who received a combined kidney and bone marrow transplant.

To note about this clone: The read finishes 3 residues shy of the CDR3 end, and the germline J gene is used to complete it. V and J are TRBV19 and TRBJ2-1; 10 bases align to TRBD2. CDR1 is LNHDA, CDR2 SQIVND, per germline (reference sequence). The ends lost 4 bases at V and 2 bases at J; junction bases unmatched: 8. The CDR3 spans 17 residues. The sequenced CDR3 bases are TGTGCCAGTAGTACGAGGCCTCTAGCGGGGGCCTACAATGAG. It translates to CASSTRPLAGAYNE. In full, the CDR3 reads CASSTRPLAGAYNEQFF.

In regard to this clone: The read terminates 3 residues before the CDR3 end, so the remaining end is supplied by the germline J gene. The J gene is TRBJ2-7, the V gene TRBV6-1; D may be TRBD1 (6 bases). CDR3 length: 12 amino acids. V shed 4 bases and J shed 4 bases, with 8 bases lying between them. Germline CDR1 is MNHNS and CDR2 is SASEGT. The DNA read from the CDR3 is TGTGCCAGCAGTGGGACAGTTTACGAG. This sequence encodes CASSGTVYE. Given in full, the CDR3 is CASSGTVYEQYF.

The CDR3 bases that were read are TGTGCCAGTAGTTCTCACCCGGGACAGGGTAACCACAATGAG. Its protein product is CASSSHPGQGNHNE. The entire CDR3 reads CASSSHPGQGNHNEQFF. The V gene is TRBV19, the J gene TRBJ2-1, with TRBD1 matching over 9 bases. Read coverage stops 3 residues before the CDR3 terminus; the germline J gene supplies the remainder. Germline assignment: CDR1 LNHDA and CDR2 SQIVND (reference sequence). The CDR3 runs 17 residues. Trimming cost V 5 bases and J 5 bases; bases outside gene matches: 13.

Concerning this clone: The sequenced fragment ends 3 residues before the CDR3 boundary, so the rest is inferred from the germline J gene. The V gene is TRBV7-9, the J gene TRBJ2-7; TRBD2 aligns across 13 bases. The V and J ends lost 5 bases and 6 bases, in that order; junction bases with no gene match: 7. The CDR3 spans 15 residues. Germline CDR1 SEHNR, CDR2 FQNEAQ (reference sequence). The CDR3 loop is CASSPLAGGPGEQYF. The part of the CDR3 DNA that was read is TGTGCCAGCAGCCCACTAGCGGGAGGGCCGGGCGAG. Together with reference TRBV7-9 and TRBJ2-7, the CDR3 gives the full variable domain: DTGVSQNPRHKITKRGQNVTFRCDPISEHNRLYWYRQTLGQGPEFLTYFQNEAQLEKSRLLSDRFSAERPKGSFSTLEIQRTEQGDSAMYLCASSPLAGGPGEQYFGPGTRLTVT.

With respect to this clone: Coverage ceases 3 residues before the CDR3 finishes, and the germline J gene fills in the end. The rearrangement links TRBV6-1 to TRBJ2-7; 11 bases are shared with TRBD2. This CDR3 spans 15 amino acids. Germline CDR1 MNHNS, CDR2 SASEGT. Germline trimming cut 4 bases from V and 2 bases from J; bases unmatched to any gene: 4. CDR3 DNA (partial): TGTGCCAGCAGTGTTAGCGGGGGGGCTCCCTACGAG. This codes for CASSVSGGAPYE. The full CDR3 is CASSVSGGAPYEQYF.

As for this clone: The CDR3 extends 3 residues past the end of the read, so its final part is completed from the germline J gene. This sequence joins TRBV28 and TRBJ2-7, with TRBD1 identical over 7 bases. With 3 bases clipped from V and 3 bases from J, the junction kept 8 bases outside the gene matches. Per the germline V gene, CDR1 is MDHEN and CDR2 is SYDVKM. This CDR3 spans 15 amino acids. CDR3 DNA (partial): TGTGCCAGCAGTTTGGGCCAGGGGGTTGTCTACGAG. This gives the protein CASSLGQGVVYE. The whole CDR3 region reads CASSLGQGVVYEQYF. The entire variable domain, with the rest obtained from reference TRBV28 and TRBJ2-7, is as follows: DVKVTQSSRYLVKRTGEKVFLECVQDMDHENMFWYRQDPGLGLRLIYFSYDVKMKEKGDIPEGYSVSREKKERFSLILESASTNQTSMYLCASSLGQGVVYEQYFGPGTRLTVT.

Details on this clone: The read terminates 3 residues ahead of where the CDR3 ends, so the germline J gene completes it. The rearrangement uses TRBV7-9 and TRBJ2-1; 7 bases line up with TRBD2. The germline V gene encodes CDR1 SEHNR and CDR2 FQNEAQ (reference sequence). This CDR3 spans 14 amino acids. Trimming took 5 bases from V and 7 from J; bases not matched to a gene: 8. The sequenced CDR3 bases are TGTGCCAGCAGCCAAAGGACTAGTAGAAATGAG. Translating it yields CASSQRTSRNE. The whole CDR3 is CASSQRTSRNEQFF.

As to this clone: The missing CDR3 end, 3 residues past where the read stops, is filled in from the germline J gene. J is TRBJ2-5 and V is TRBV6-2 or TRBV6-3, with TRBD2 identical over 8 bases. The CDR3 covers 17 residues. The ends lost 4 bases at V and 0 bases at J; junction bases unmatched: 10. Germline V gives CDR1 MNHEY, CDR2 SVGEGT. The CDR3 loop reads CASSSLVGGGYQETQYF. The sequenced part of the CDR3 DNA is TGTGCCAGCAGTTCCCTGGTTGGCGGGGGGTACCAAGAGACC.

A note on this clone: The read ends 3 residues shy of where the CDR3 ends; the end is completed using the germline J gene. The chain combines TRBV6-2 or TRBV6-3 with TRBJ2-1; D perhaps matches TRBD2 (7 bases). CDR3 length: 12 amino acids. V lost 6 bases, J lost 8 bases, and 11 bases lay in between. CDR1 and CDR2 (germline): MNHEY, SVGEGT. The DNA read from the CDR3 is TGTGCCAGCAGGGGGGGGGCCCATGAG. Translated, it gives CASRGGAHE. The entire CDR3 sequence reads CASRGGAHEQFF.

On this clone itself: Read data end 3 residues before the CDR3 end; the end is taken from the germline J gene. The chain uses TRBV5-3 and TRBJ1-4, with a possible D match to TRBD1 (6 bases). TRBV5-3 is labeled an ORF, and its function is uncertain. The V end lost 5 bases, the J end lost 0 bases, and 17 bases lay between the germline ends. CDR3 length: 17 residues. CDR3 protein: CARSSLGGGATNEKLFF. The DNA read from the CDR3 is TGTGCCAGAAGTAGCCTAGGGGGGGGAGCAACTAATGAAAAA.

As for this clone: The read ends 3 residues shy of where the CDR3 ends; the end is completed using the germline J gene. V is TRBV2 and J is TRBJ2-6, with D perhaps TRBD1 (6 bases). Germline CDR1 is SNHLY and CDR2 is FYNNEI. This CDR3 is built from 16 residues. Trimming took off 9 bases at V and 0 bases at J, with 15 bases between the two ends. The CDR3 reads CASHGTLISGANVLTF. The sequenced part of the CDR3 DNA is TGTGCCAGTCACGGGACACTGATCTCTGGGGCCAACGTC.

With regard to this clone: Read coverage stops 3 residues before the CDR3 terminus; the germline J gene supplies the remainder. The chain recombines TRBV2 with TRBJ1-1; 9 positions match TRBD1. The CDR3 covers 16 residues. The V gene's germline CDR1 is SNHLY and CDR2 FYNNEI. Germline trimming cut 6 bases from V and 2 bases from J; bases unmatched to any gene: 10. CDR3 sequence reads: CASRGERTGANTEAFF. Incomplete CDR3 DNA: TGTGCCAGCAGGGGAGAACGGACAGGGGCAAACACTGAA.

For this clone: The sequenced fragment ends 3 residues before the CDR3 boundary, so the rest is inferred from the germline J gene. V usage is TRBV6-2 or TRBV6-3 and J usage is TRBJ2-2; D might be TRBD1 or TRBD2, each matching 5 bases. The CDR3 contains 15 residues. Germline V gives CDR1 MNHEY, CDR2 SVGEGT. V lost 2 bases and J lost 5, with 12 bases in between. The CDR3 bases that were read are TGTGCCAGCAGTTACGGCCAGGGAGATACCGGGGAG. Translating gives CASSYGQGDTGE. The entire CDR3 reads CASSYGQGDTGELFF.

As to this clone: Read sequence stops 3 residues before the CDR3 end, and the germline J gene provides the missing end. The chain employs TRBV19 and TRBJ2-7; TRBD2 matches at 7 bases. The CDR3 loop spans 15 amino acids. Unmatched junction bases numbered 8, after V lost 3 bases and J lost 3 bases. Germline CDR1 LNHDA, CDR2 SQIVND (reference sequence). This CDR3 is CASSIGLGTRYEQYF. The CDR3 DNA, read in part, is TGTGCCAGTAGTATTGGACTAGGTACTCGCTACGAG.

Details on this clone: The read gets to within 3 residues of the CDR3 end, and the germline J gene fills in the rest. The chain combines TRBV30 with TRBJ2-5; 8 bases map to TRBD2. The CDR3 loop spans 16 amino acids. Germline V gene lookup returns CDR1 GTSNPN and CDR2 SVGIG (reference sequence). The V segment lost 3 bases and the J segment 5 bases; nucleotides outside the gene matches: 14. CDR3 region: CAWSRLATPQAETQYF. The CDR3 bases that were read are TGTGCCTGGAGCCGACTAGCGACTCCCCAGGCGGAGACC.

On this clone itself: The read comes to an end 3 residues before the CDR3 does, leaving the germline J gene to fill in the end. V usage is TRBV7-8 and J usage is TRBJ2-7; no firm D call. In germline, CDR1 is SGHVS, CDR2 FQNEAQ. V dropped 3 bases and J dropped 2 bases, with 8 bases sitting between them. The length of the CDR3 is 13 residues. The CDR3 sequence is CASSFSTAYEQYF. Partial CDR3 DNA: TGTGCCAGCAGCTTTTCAACAGCCTACGAG.

The CDR3 spells CASSPDRVEETQYF. The covered CDR3 bases are TGTGCCAGCAGCCCCGACAGGGTCGAAGAGACC. The chain joins TRBV7-9 to TRBJ2-5, with 7 bases matching TRBD1. The CDR3 end lies 3 residues beyond the end of the read and is filled in from the germline J gene. V trimming: 5 bases; J trimming: 3 bases; junction bases outside the gene matches: 6. The CDR3 totals 14 residues. Germline assignment: CDR1 SEHNR and CDR2 FQNEAQ (reference sequence).

Of note for this clone: The read ends 3 residues before the CDR3 terminus; that terminus is restored from the germline J gene. This rearrangement joins TRBV19 to TRBJ2-4; a possible D gene is TRBD2 (7 bases). Germline values: CDR1 LNHDA, CDR2 SQIVND (reference sequence). There are 15 residues in the CDR3. Trimming stripped 3 bases from V and 3 bases from J, with 12 bases between. The CDR3 DNA, read in part, is TGTGCCAGTAGTATGGGGGGCGGGGGCAAAAACATT. Amino acid sequence: CASSMGGGGKNI. The full-length CDR3 reads as CASSMGGGGKNIQYF. The complete variable domain, with remaining parts taken from reference TRBV19 and TRBJ2-4, reads DGGITQSPKYLFRKEGQNVTLSCEQNLNHDAMYWYRQDPGQGLRLIYYSQIVNDFQKGDIAEGYSVSREKKESFPLTVTSAQKNPTAFYLCASSMGGGGKNIQYFGAGTRLSVL.